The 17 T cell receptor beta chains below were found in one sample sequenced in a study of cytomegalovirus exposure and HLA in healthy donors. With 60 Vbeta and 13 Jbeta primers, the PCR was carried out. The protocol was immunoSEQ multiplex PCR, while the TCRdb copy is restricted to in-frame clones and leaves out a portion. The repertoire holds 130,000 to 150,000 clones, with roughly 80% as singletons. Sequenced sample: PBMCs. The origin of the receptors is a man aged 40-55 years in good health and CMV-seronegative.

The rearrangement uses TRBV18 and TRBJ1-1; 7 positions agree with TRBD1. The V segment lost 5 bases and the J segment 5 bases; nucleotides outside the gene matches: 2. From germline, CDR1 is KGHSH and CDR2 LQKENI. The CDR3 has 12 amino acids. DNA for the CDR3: TGTGCCAGCTCAGAACAGGGGACTGAAGCTTTCTTT. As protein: CASSEQGTEAFF.

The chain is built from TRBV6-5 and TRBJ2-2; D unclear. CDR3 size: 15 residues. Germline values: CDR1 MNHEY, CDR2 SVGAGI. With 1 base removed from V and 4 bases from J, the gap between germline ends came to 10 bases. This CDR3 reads CASSYFSSTTGELFF. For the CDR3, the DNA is TGTGCCAGCAGTTACTTCTCGAGTACCACCGGGGAGCTGTTTTTT.

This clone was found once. The CDR3 is CASSPGQGGVYEQYF. The CDR3 nucleotides read TGCGCCAGCAGCCCCGGTCAAGGCGGGGTTTACGAGCAGTACTTC. The genes are TRBV4-1 and TRBJ2-7, with D perhaps matching TRBD2 (6 bases). This CDR3 is built from 15 residues. Trimming shortened V by 4 bases and J by 4 bases, and 17 bases separated the two germline ends. Germline lookup yields CDR1 MGHRA and CDR2 YSYEKL.

The CDR3 protein is CASSLEGLGTVGGYTF. CDR3 nucleotides: TGCGCCAGCAGCTTGGAGGGCCTCGGGACAGTAGGTGGCTACACCTTC. V and J are TRBV5-1 and TRBJ1-2, with 7 bases that match TRBD1. The germline V gene encodes CDR1 SGHRS and CDR2 YFSETQ. The CDR3 consists of 16 residues. V lost 0 bases and J lost 7; bases outside the gene matches: 12.

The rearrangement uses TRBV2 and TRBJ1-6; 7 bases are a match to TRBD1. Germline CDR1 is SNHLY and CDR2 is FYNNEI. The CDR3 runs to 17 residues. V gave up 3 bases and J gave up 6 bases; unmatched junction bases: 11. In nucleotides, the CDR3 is TGTGCCAGCAGTGACTGGCGACAGGGAGTGGGTAATTCACCCCTCCACTTT. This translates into CASSDWRQGVGNSPLHF.

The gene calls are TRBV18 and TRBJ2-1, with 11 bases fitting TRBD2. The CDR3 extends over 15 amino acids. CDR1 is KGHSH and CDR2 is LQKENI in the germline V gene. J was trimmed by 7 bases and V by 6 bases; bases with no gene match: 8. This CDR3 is CASSPTSGAVNEQFF. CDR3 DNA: TGTGCCAGCTCCCCGACTAGCGGGGCCGTGAATGAGCAGTTCTTC.

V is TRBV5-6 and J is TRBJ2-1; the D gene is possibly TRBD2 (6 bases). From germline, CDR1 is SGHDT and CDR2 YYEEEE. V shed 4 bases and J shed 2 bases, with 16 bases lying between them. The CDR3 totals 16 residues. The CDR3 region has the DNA TGTGCCAGCAGCCCCCGGGGGAGCGGACCCTACAATGAGCAGTTCTTC. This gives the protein CASSPRGSGPYNEQFF.

The CDR3, as DNA: TGTGCCATCCGGACAGGCCACTACGAGCAGTACTTC. Translation gives CAIRTGHYEQYF. This chain joins TRBV10-3 and TRBJ2-7; 7 bases line up with TRBD1. Germline CDR1 ENHRY, CDR2 SYGVKD. V trimming: 8 bases; J trimming: 3 bases; junction bases outside the gene matches: 4. The CDR3 sequence is 12 residues long.

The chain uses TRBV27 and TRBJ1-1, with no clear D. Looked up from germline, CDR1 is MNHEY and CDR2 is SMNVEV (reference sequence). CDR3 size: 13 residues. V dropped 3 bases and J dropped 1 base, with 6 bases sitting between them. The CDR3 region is CASSFPGNTEAFF. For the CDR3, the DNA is TGTGCCAGCAGTTTCCCGGGGAACACTGAAGCTTTCTTT.

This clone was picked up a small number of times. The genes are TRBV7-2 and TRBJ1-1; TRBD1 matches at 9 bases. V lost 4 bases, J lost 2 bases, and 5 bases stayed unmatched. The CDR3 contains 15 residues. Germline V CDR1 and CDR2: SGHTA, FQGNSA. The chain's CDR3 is CASSSDRGYNTEAFF. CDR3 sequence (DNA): TGTGCCAGCAGCTCGGACAGGGGATATAACACTGAAGCTTTCTTT. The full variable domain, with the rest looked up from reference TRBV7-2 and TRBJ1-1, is GAGVSQSPSNKVTEKGKDVELRCDPISGHTALYWYRQSLGQGLEFLIYFQGNSAPDKSGLPSDRFSAERTGGSVSTLTIQRTQQEDSAVYLCASSSDRGYNTEAFFGQGTRLTVV.

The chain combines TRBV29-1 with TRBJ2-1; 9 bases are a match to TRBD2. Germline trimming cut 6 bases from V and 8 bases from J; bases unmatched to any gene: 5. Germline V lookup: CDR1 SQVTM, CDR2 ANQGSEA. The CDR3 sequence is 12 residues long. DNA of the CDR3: TGCAGCGTCGAGCGGGGGGCAGATGAGCAGTTCTTC. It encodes CSVERGADEQFF.

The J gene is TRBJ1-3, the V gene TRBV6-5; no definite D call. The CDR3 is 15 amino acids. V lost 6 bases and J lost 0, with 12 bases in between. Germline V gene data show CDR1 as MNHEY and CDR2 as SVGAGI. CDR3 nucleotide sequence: TGTGCCAGCAGCCCCGAGCGCAACTCTGGAAACACCATATATTTT. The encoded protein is CASSPERNSGNTIYF.

CDR3 coding DNA: TGTGCCAGCAGTTACCCCCAGAGAGAGGGTGAAGCTTTCTTT. Translated: CASSYPQREGEAFF. This sequence joins TRBV6-6 and TRBJ1-1, with D unclear. Germline V gene data show CDR1 as MNHNY and CDR2 as SVGAGI (reference sequence). With 2 bases removed from V and 7 bases from J, the gap between germline ends came to 14 bases. This CDR3 has 14 residues.

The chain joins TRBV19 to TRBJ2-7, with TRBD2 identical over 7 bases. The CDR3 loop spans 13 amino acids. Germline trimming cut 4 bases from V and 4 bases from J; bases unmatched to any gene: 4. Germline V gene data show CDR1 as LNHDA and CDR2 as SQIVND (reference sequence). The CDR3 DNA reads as TGTGCCAGTAGTACCGACGGGGGGTACGAGCAGTACTTC. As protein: CASSTDGGYEQYF.

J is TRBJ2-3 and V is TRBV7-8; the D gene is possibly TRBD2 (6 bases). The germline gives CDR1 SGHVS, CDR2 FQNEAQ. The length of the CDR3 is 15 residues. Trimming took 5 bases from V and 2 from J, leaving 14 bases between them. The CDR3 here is CASSQIAGLTDTQYF. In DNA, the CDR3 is TGTGCCAGCAGCCAAATTGCGGGGCTCACAGATACGCAGTATTTT.

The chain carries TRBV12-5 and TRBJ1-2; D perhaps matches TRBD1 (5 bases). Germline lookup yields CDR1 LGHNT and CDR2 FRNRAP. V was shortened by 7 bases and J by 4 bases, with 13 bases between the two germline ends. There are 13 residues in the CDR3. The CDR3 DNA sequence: TGTGCTAGTGAGCAGGGCGATAGCTATGGCTACACCTTC. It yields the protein CASEQGDSYGYTF.

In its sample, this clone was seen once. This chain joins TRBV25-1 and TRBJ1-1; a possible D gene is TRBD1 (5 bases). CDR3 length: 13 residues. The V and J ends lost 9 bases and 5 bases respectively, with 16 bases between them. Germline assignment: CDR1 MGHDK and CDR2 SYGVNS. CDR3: CASLGPRGTEAFF. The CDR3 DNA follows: TGTGCCAGTTTGGGACCGCGGGGGACTGAAGCTTTCTTT. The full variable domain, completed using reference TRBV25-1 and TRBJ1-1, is EADIYQTPRYLVIGTGKKITLECSQTMGHDKMYWYQQDPGMELHLIHYSYGVNSTEKGDLSSESTVSRIRTEHFPLTLESARPSHTSQYLCASLGPRGTEAFFGQGTRLTVV.